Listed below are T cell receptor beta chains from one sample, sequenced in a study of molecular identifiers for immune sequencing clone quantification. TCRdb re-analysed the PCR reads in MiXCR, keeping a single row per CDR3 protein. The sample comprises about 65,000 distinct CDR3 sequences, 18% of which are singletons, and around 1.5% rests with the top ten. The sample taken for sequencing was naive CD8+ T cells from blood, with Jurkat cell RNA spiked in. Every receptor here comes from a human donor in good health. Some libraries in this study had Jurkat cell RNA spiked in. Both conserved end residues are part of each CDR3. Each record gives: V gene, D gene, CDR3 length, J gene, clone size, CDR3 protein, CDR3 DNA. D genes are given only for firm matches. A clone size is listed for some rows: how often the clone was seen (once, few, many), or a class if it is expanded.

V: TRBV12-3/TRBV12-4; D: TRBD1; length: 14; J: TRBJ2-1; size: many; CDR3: CASTGTASYNEQFF; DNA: TGTGCCAGCACCGGGACAGCCTCCTACAATGAGCAGTTCTTC
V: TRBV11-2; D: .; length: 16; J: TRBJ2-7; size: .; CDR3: CASSLGSGSRAYEQYF; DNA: TGTGCCAGCAGCTTAGGTTCCGGATCCCGCGCCTACGAGCAGTACTTC
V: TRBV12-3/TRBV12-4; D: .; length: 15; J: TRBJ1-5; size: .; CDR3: CASSFTARGDQPQHF; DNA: TGTGCCAGCAGTTTTACGGCAAGGGGGGATCAGCCCCAGCATTTT
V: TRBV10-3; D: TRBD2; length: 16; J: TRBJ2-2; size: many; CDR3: CATLGLAGEFTGELFF; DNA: TGTGCCACCCTGGGACTAGCGGGAGAGTTCACCGGGGAGCTGTTTTTT
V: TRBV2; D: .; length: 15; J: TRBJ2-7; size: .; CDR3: CASVWISRGGCEQYF; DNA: TGTGCCAGCGTATGGATTAGCCGAGGGGGTTGCGAGCAGTACTTC
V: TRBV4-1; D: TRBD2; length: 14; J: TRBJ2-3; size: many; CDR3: CASSPLAGQDTQYF; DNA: TGCGCCAGCAGCCCACTAGCGGGCCAAGATACGCAGTATTTT
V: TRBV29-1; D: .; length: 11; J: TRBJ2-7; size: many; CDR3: CSVWVFGEQYF; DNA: TGCAGCGTTTGGGTGTTCGGCGAGCAGTACTTC
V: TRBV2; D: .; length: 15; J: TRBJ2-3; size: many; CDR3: CASKGRPGDTDTQYF; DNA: TGTGCCAGCAAAGGGCGGCCCGGCGACACAGATACGCAGTATTTT
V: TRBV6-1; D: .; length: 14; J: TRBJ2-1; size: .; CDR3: CASSESPGHNEQFF; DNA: TGTGCCAGCAGTGAAAGCCCAGGGCACAATGAGCAGTTCTTC
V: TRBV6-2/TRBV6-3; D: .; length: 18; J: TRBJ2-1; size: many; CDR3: CASSYSQSRGPWAGEQFF; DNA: TGTGCCAGCAGTTACTCGCAGTCTCGTGGGCCCTGGGCCGGTGAGCAGTTCTTC
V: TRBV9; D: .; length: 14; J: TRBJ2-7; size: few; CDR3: CASSARAVGYEQYF; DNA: TGTGCCAGCAGCGCGAGGGCGGTGGGCTACGAGCAGTACTTC
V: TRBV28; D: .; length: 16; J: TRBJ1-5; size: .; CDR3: CVSSLSGDGPNQPQHF; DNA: TGTGTCAGCAGTTTATCCGGGGACGGACCTAATCAGCCCCAGCATTTT
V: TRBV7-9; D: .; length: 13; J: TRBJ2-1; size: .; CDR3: CASRLDPVDEQFF; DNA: TGTGCCAGCAGATTAGACCCGGTGGATGAGCAGTTCTTC
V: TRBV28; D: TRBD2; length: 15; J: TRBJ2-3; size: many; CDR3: CASSLDVAGADTQYF; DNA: TGTGCCAGCAGTTTAGACGTAGCGGGTGCAGATACGCAGTATTTT
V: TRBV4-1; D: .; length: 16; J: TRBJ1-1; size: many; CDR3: CASSQALGTSNTEAFF; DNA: TGCGCCAGCAGCCAAGCCTTGGGGACGTCGAACACTGAAGCTTTCTTT
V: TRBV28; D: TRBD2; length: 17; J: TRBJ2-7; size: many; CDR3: CASSPISSGGNPYEQYF; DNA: TGTGCCAGCAGTCCCATTTCTAGCGGGGGTAATCCCTACGAGCAGTACTTC
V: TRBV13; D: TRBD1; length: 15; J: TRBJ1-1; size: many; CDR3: CASWELGQGADEAFF; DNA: TGTGCCAGTTGGGAATTGGGACAGGGGGCTGATGAAGCTTTCTTT
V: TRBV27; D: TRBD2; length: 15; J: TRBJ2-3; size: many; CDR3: CASSAGGAVADTQYF; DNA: TGTGCCAGCAGCGCGGGGGGGGCTGTGGCAGATACGCAGTATTTT
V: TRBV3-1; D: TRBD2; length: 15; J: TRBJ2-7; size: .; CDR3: CASSPVAGGMYEQYF; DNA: TGTGCCAGCAGCCCGGTAGCGGGAGGGATGTACGAGCAGTACTTC
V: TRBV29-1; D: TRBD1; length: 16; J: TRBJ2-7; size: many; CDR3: CSVEGAETGNSYEQYF; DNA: TGCAGCGTTGAGGGGGCCGAGACAGGGAATTCCTACGAGCAGTACTTC
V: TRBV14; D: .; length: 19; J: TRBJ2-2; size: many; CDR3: CASSQEPPYLGSSDGELFF; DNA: TGTGCCAGCAGCCAAGAACCACCGTATTTAGGGTCCTCGGACGGGGAGCTGTTTTTT
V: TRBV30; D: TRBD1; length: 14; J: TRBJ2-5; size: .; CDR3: CAWNTGTGQETQYF; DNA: TGTGCCTGGAATACCGGGACAGGGCAAGAGACCCAGTACTTC
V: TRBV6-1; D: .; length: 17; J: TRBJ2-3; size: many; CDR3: CASSEHLAMPTTDTQYF; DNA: TGTGCCAGCAGTGAACATCTAGCCATGCCCACCACAGATACGCAGTATTTT
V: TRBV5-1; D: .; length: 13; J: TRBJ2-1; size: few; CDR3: CASSLVYYNEQFF; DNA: TGCGCCAGCAGCTTGGTCTACTACAATGAGCAGTTCTTC
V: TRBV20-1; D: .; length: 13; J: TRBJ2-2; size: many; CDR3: CSARAVGTGELFF; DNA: TGCAGTGCTAGGGCCGTGGGCACCGGGGAGCTGTTTTTT
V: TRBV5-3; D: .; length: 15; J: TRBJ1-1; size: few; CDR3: CASSSYGHPNTEAFF; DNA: TGTGCCAGCAGTTCCTACGGACACCCAAACACTGAAGCTTTCTTT